This T cell receptor (beta chain) was captured in a study of Tregs in tolerant kidney transplant recipients. Regarding the study as a whole: Expanding Tregs on activated donor B cells appeared to best identify donor-specific TCRbeta clones. Biological reproducibility was not directly addressed in this study.

This CDR3 region has 15 residues. Germline-derived CDR1 and CDR2 are SGHAT and FQNNGV. Trimming shortened V by 5 bases and J by 5 bases, and 18 bases separated the two germline ends. Profiling relied on immunoSEQ multiplex PCR, and the TCRdb table lists in-frame clones only, not all of them. The sample holds roughly 250,000 clones, 80% to 85% seen once. A word on this clone: The antigen is undetermined.

This chain links TRBV11-2 with TRBJ1-1; D possibly corresponds to TRBD1 (6 bases). This receptor was taken from a human donor in good health. Source material: CD4+ T cells from blood. The CDR3, as DNA: TGTGCCAGCAGCCGAACGGGGGGCGCGGTGACTGAAGCTTTCTTT. Protein product: CASSRTGGAVTEAFF.